The 8 T cell receptor beta chains in this list originate from one sample, sequenced in a study of shared clonotypes between healthy human individuals. Generated by immunoSEQ multiplex PCR, the TCRdb table keeps only in-frame clones and is missing some. The table lists 740,000 or so clones, around 73% of them singletons. The sequencing input was memory CD4+ T cells sorted from blood. Documented subset: CD45RA-negative fraction. All receptors come from a woman in her 30s in good health.

CDR3 residues: CASSLKGNPGGNIQYF. The CDR3 bases are TGTGCCAGCAGCTTAAAGGGAAACCCGGGGGGAAACATTCAGTACTTC. The chain carries TRBV7-9 and TRBJ2-4; TRBD2 aligns across 7 bases. Germline CDR1 and CDR2: SEHNR and FQNEAQ (reference sequence). V shed 2 bases, J shed 6 bases, and the junction held 10 bases outside the gene matches. The CDR3 contains 16 residues. Drawing the rest from reference TRBV7-9 and TRBJ2-4, the complete variable domain is DTGVSQNPRHKITKRGQNVTFRCDPISEHNRLYWYRQTLGQGPEFLTYFQNEAQLEKSRLLSDRFSAERPKGSFSTLEIQRTEQGDSAMYLCASSLKGNPGGNIQYFGAGTRLSVL.

V and J are TRBV28 and TRBJ1-5; TRBD1 might be the D (6 bases). The CDR3 spans 14 residues. The V end lost 7 bases, the J end lost 4 bases, and 14 bases lay between the germline ends. Germline lookup yields CDR1 MDHEN and CDR2 SYDVKM. The CDR3 bases are TGTGCCAGCACCATGAGGCAGGGGAATCAGCCCCAGCATTTT. Amino acid sequence: CASTMRQGNQPQHF.

On this clone: The same CDR3 can be traced to other DNA sequences in this sample. The chain is built from TRBV29-1 and TRBJ2-7; D ambiguous. The CDR3 consists of 12 residues. The germline V gene encodes CDR1 SQVTM and CDR2 ANQGSEA. Trimming shortened V by 4 bases and J by 3 bases, and 10 bases separated the two germline ends. CDR3 sequence reads: CSVAVSSYEQYF. CDR3 coding DNA: TGCAGCGTTGCGGTCTCCAGCTACGAGCAGTACTTC.

The chain employs TRBV29-1 and TRBJ2-3; 8 nucleotides match TRBD2. After removal of 4 bases from V and 5 bases from J, the junction contained 8 bases not matched to a gene. The CDR3 runs 14 residues. Germline CDR1 SQVTM, CDR2 ANQGSEA. This CDR3 is CSVAYGRAQDTQYF. The CDR3 DNA sequence: TGCAGCGTTGCTTACGGGAGGGCCCAAGATACGCAGTATTTT.

The chain carries TRBV28 and TRBJ1-6; D uncertain. V lost 2 bases and J 9 bases, leaving 11 bases between the germline ends. Germline V gene sequence: CDR1 MDHEN, CDR2 SYDVKM. This CDR3 has 14 residues. The CDR3 loop reads CASSLGDGGSPLHF. CDR3 in DNA: TGTGCCAGCAGTTTAGGCGACGGAGGTTCACCCCTCCACTTT.

The rearrangement uses TRBV19 and TRBJ2-7; 10 bases line up with TRBD2. The CDR3 extends over 18 amino acids. Trimming cost V 7 bases and J 1 base; bases outside gene matches: 16. The V gene's germline CDR1 is LNHDA and CDR2 SQIVND (reference sequence). The CDR3 reads CASTPKNHLAGASYEQYF. CDR3 coding DNA: TGTGCCAGTACCCCAAAAAACCATCTAGCGGGAGCTTCCTACGAGCAGTACTTC.

In DNA form, the CDR3 reads TGTGCCAGCAGTACCACCCAGGGGGCGACTGAAGCTTTCTTT. It codes for CASSTTQGATEAFF. The chain uses TRBV28 and TRBJ1-1, with TRBD1 matching 8 bases. CDR1 is MDHEN and CDR2 is SYDVKM in the germline V gene. The CDR3 is 14 residues long. After removal of 5 bases from V and 5 bases from J, the junction contained 7 bases not matched to a gene.

This chain connects TRBV14 to TRBJ2-7, with 8 bases that match TRBD2. The CDR3 consists of 15 residues. The germline CDR1 and CDR2 sequences are SGHDN and FVKESK. V lost 0 bases and J lost 2; bases outside the gene matches: 3. DNA of the CDR3: TGTGCCAGCAGCCAAGATGTCGGGAGGGCCTACGAGCAGTACTTC. Its protein is CASSQDVGRAYEQYF.